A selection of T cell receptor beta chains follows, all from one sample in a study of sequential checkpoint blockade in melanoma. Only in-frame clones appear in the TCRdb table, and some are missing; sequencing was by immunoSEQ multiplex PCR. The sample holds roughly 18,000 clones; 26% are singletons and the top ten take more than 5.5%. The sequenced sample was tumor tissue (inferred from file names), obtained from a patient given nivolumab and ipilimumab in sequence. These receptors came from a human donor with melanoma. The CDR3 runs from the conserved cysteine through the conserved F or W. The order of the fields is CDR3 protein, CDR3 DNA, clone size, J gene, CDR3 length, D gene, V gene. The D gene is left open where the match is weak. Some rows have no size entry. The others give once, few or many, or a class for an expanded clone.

CDR3: CASGPGLSNYGYTF; DNA: TGTGCTAGTGGTCCGGGACTGTCGAACTATGGCTACACCTTC; size: NA; J: TRBJ1-2; length: 14; D: NA; V: TRBV12-5
CDR3: CASQERGQVINQPQHF; DNA: TGTGCCAGCCAAGAGAGGGGACAGGTAATTAATCAGCCCCAGCATTTT; size: NA; J: TRBJ1-5; length: 16; D: TRBD1; V: TRBV6-8
CDR3: CASSGRGGSYNEQFF; DNA: TGTGCCAGCAGCGGGCGGGGGGGCTCCTACAATGAGCAGTTCTTC; size: NA; J: TRBJ2-1; length: 15; D: TRBD2; V: TRBV11-3
CDR3: CASSQWRDLGGNTEAFF; DNA: TGTGCCAGCAGCCAGTGGAGGGACTTGGGAGGGAACACTGAAGCTTTCTTT; size: few; J: TRBJ1-1; length: 17; D: NA; V: TRBV25-1
CDR3: CASSEGSPLNTEAFF; DNA: TGCGCCAGCAGCGAAGGCAGCCCTCTGAACACTGAAGCTTTCTTT; size: few; J: TRBJ1-1; length: 15; D: NA; V: TRBV5-1
CDR3: CASSQEGWTGGGGNTEAFF; DNA: TGCGCCAGCAGCCAAGAAGGGTGGACAGGGGGTGGTGGGAACACTGAAGCTTTCTTT; size: few; J: TRBJ1-1; length: 19; D: NA; V: TRBV1
CDR3: CASNKPGDYRNTEAFF; DNA: TGTGCCAGTAACAAGCCTGGGGACTATCGGAACACTGAAGCTTTCTTT; size: few; J: TRBJ1-1; length: 16; D: NA; V: TRBV19
CDR3: CASSQGLVVYNEQFF; DNA: TGTGCCAGCAGCCAAGGTCTAGTGGTTTACAATGAGCAGTTCTTC; size: NA; J: TRBJ2-1; length: 15; D: NA; V: TRBV14
CDR3: CASSSPASGGLPTGELFF; DNA: TGCGCCAGCAGCTCCCCGGCATCAGGGGGCTTACCGACCGGGGAGCTGTTTTTT; size: NA; J: TRBJ2-2; length: 18; D: TRBD1; V: TRBV4-1
CDR3: CASRRTQPEGYTF; DNA: TGTGCCAGCCGGAGAACGCAGCCGGAAGGCTACACCTTC; size: few; J: TRBJ1-2; length: 13; D: NA; V: TRBV28
CDR3: CASSTGGFLGQFF; DNA: TGTGCCAGTAGTACGGGGGGTTTCCTCGGACAGTTCTTC; size: NA; J: TRBJ2-1; length: 13; D: TRBD2; V: TRBV19
CDR3: CASSQSYRGGFYEQYF; DNA: TGTGCCAGCAGCCAATCGTACAGGGGGGGCTTCTACGAGCAGTACTTC; size: NA; J: TRBJ2-7; length: 16; D: NA; V: TRBV16
CDR3: CASSLRQVQTNEKLFF; DNA: TGTGCCAGCAGTTTGAGACAGGTTCAAACTAATGAAAAACTGTTTTTT; size: few; J: TRBJ1-4; length: 16; D: NA; V: TRBV6-8
CDR3: CASRDLGDPDEAFF; DNA: TGTGCCAGTAGGGACCTGGGGGATCCTGATGAAGCTTTCTTT; size: NA; J: TRBJ1-1; length: 14; D: NA; V: TRBV19
CDR3: CASSADRFTGELFF; DNA: TGTGCTAGCAGCGCCGACAGATTCACCGGGGAGCTGTTTTTT; size: few; J: TRBJ2-2; length: 14; D: NA; V: TRBV11-3
CDR3: CASTTRDPGGPQHF; DNA: TGTGCCAGTACCACCCGGGACCCGGGTGGGCCCCAGCATTTT; size: NA; J: TRBJ1-5; length: 14; D: NA; V: TRBV19
CDR3: CASSRTGTHEQFF; DNA: TGTGCCAGCAGTCGTACAGGGACTCATGAGCAGTTCTTC; size: few; J: TRBJ2-1; length: 13; D: NA; V: TRBV7-2
CDR3: CASSLQGSGNTIYF; DNA: TGTGCCAGCAGCTTACAGGGATCTGGAAACACCATATATTTT; size: few; J: TRBJ1-3; length: 14; D: NA; V: TRBV11-3
CDR3: CASSVGISGEQYF; DNA: TGTGCCAGCAGCGTAGGTATTAGCGGGGAGCAGTACTTC; size: NA; J: TRBJ2-7; length: 13; D: TRBD2; V: TRBV9
CDR3: CASTTPGKGAVASTDTQYF; DNA: TGTGCCAGTACCACCCCGGGAAAGGGGGCCGTCGCTAGCACAGATACGCAGTATTTT; size: NA; J: TRBJ2-3; length: 19; D: TRBD1; V: TRBV19
CDR3: CASSLTRNEQYF; DNA: TGTGCCAGCAGTCTTACTAGGAACGAGCAGTACTTC; size: few; J: TRBJ2-7; length: 12; D: NA; V: TRBV9
CDR3: CASSGGGTGELFF; DNA: TGTGCCAGCAGTGGAGGGGGAACCGGGGAGCTGTTTTTT; size: medium-sized; J: TRBJ2-2; length: 13; D: NA; V: TRBV6-8
CDR3: CASSTGTSGTLQETQYF; DNA: TGTGCCAGTAGTACCGGGACTAGCGGGACGTTGCAAGAGACCCAGTACTTC; size: NA; J: TRBJ2-5; length: 17; D: TRBD2; V: TRBV19